The following is a T cell receptor beta chain sequence with its context. CDR1 and CDR2 (germline): SGHVS, FNYEAQ. The V end lost 6 bases, the J end lost 2 bases, and 17 bases lay between the germline ends. The CDR3 contains 15 residues. TCRdb reanalysed the RT-PCR reads using MiXCR and keeps one entry per CDR3 protein. The sample shows roughly 880,000 distinct CDR3 sequences, over 15% of them seen only once. The source of the sample is a study of patients and donors after allogeneic stem cell transplantation. The sequenced material came from blood, either unsorted or a sorted T cell fraction (not recorded which). The TCR was taken from a human donor who was either an allogeneic HSCT recipient or a stem cell or donor lymphocyte infusion donor (not recorded which). It is not recorded whose cells these are; they may come from a transplant donor. The chain recombines TRBV7-6 with TRBJ2-7; D could derive from TRBD1 or TRBD2 (5 bases each). The CDR3 DNA reads TGTGCCAGCAGTTCTGCGGAGAGGGGCACCTACGAGCAGTACTTC. This sequence encodes CASSSAERGTYEQYF. The entire variable domain, with the rest obtained from reference TRBV7-6 and TRBJ2-7, is as follows: GAGVSQSPRYKVTKRGQDVALRCDPISGHVSLYWYRQALGQGPEFLTYFNYEAQQDKSGLPNDRFSAERPEGSISTLTIQRTEQRDSAMYRCASSSAERGTYEQYFGPGTRLTVT.